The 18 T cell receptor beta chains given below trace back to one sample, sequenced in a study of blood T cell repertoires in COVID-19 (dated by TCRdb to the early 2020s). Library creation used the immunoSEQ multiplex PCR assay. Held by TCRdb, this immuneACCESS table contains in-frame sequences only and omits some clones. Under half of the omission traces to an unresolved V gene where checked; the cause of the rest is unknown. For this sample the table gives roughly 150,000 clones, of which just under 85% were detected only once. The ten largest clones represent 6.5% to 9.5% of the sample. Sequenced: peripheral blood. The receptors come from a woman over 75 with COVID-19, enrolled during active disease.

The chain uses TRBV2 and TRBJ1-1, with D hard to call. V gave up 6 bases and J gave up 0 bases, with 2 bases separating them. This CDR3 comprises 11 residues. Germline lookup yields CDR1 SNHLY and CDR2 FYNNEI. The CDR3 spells CASSMNTEAFF. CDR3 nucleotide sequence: TGTGCCAGCAGCATGAACACTGAAGCTTTCTTT.

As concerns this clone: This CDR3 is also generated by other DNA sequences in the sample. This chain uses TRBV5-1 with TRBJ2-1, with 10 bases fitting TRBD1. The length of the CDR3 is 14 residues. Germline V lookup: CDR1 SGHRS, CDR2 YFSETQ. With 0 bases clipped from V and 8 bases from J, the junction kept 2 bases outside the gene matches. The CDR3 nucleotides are TGCGCCAGCAGCTTGGGGACAGGGGGATATGAGCAGTTCTTC. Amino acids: CASSLGTGGYEQFF.

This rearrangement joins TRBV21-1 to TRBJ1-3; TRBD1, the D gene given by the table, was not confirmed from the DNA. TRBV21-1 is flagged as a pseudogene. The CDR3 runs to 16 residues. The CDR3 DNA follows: TGTGCCAGCAACAGCCCGAGGGACAGGGGTGGAAACACCATATATTTT. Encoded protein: CASNSPRDRGGNTIYF.

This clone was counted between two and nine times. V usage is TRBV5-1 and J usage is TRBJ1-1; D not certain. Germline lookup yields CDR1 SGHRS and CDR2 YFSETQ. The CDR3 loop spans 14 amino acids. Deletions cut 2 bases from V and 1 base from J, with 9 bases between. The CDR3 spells CASSFVGENTEAFF. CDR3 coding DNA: TGCGCCAGCAGCTTCGTCGGGGAGAACACTGAAGCTTTCTTT.

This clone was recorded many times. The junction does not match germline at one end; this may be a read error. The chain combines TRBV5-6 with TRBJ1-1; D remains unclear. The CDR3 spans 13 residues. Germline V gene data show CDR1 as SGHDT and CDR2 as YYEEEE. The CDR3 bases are TGTGCCAGCAGCCTGGTGTGGAACAGTGAAGCTTTCTTT. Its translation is CASSLVWNSEAFF.

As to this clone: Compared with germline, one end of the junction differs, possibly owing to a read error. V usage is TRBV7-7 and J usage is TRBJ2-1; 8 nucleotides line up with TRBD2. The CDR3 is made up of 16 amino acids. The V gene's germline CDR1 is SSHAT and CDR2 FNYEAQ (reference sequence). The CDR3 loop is CASSLAYGGAYNEQFF. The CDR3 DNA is TGTGCTAGCAGCTTAGCGTACGGGGGGGCTTACAATGAGCAGTTCTTC.

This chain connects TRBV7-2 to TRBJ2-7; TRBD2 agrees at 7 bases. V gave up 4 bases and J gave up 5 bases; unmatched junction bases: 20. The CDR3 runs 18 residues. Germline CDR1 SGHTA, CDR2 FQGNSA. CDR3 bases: TGTGCCAGCAGCTCCCAATCCGGCGGGAGATTTATGGGGGACGAGCAGTACTTC. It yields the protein CASSSQSGGRFMGDEQYF.

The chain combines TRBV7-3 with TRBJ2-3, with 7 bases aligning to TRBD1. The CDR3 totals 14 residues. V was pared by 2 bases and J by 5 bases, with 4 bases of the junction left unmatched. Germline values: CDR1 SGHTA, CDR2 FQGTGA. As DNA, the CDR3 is TGTGCCAGCAGCTTACGACAGGGTGGAGATACGCAGTATTTT. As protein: CASSLRQGGDTQYF.

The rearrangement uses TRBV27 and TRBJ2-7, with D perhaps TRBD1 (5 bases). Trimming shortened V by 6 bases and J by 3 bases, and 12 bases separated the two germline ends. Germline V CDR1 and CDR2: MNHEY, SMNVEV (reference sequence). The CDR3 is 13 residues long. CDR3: CASSPTEIYEQYF. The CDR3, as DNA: TGTGCCAGCAGCCCGACAGAGATCTACGAGCAGTACTTC.

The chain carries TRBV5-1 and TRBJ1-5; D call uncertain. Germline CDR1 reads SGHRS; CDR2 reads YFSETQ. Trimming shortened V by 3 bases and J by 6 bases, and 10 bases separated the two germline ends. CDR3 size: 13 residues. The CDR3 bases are TGCGCCAGCAGCTCCTACGGAGGTCAGCCCCAGCATTTT. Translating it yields CASSSYGGQPQHF.

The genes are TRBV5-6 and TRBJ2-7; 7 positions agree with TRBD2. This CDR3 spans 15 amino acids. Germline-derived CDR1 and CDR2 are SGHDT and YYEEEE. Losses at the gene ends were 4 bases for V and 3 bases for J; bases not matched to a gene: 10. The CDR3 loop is CASSPIGGIGYEQYF. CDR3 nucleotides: TGTGCCAGCAGCCCTATCGGGGGGATCGGCTACGAGCAGTACTTC.

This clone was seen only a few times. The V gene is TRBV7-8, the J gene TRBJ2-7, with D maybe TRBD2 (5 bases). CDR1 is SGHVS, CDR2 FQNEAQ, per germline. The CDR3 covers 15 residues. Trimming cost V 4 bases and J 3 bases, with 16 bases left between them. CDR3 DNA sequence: TGTGCCAGCAGCTCTGAGGGCAGGTGGGTCTACGAGCAGTACTTC. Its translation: CASSSEGRWVYEQYF. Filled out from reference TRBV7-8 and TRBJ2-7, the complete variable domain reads GAGVSQSPRYKVAKRGQDVALRCDPISGHVSLFWYQQALGQGPEFLTYFQNEAQLDKSGLPSDRFFAERPEGSVSTLKIQRTQQEDSAVYLCASSSEGRWVYEQYFGPGTRLTVT.

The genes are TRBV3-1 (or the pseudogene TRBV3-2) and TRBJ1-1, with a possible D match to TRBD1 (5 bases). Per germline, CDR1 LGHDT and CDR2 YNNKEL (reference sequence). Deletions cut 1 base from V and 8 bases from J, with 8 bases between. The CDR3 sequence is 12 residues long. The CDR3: CASSQGGREAFF. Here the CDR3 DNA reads TGTGCCAGCAGCCAAGGGGGCAGGGAAGCTTTCTTT.

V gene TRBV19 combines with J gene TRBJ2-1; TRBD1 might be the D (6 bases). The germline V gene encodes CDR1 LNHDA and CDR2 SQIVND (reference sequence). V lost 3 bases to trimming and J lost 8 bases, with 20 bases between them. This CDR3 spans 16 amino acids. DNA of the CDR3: TGTGCCAGTAGTATGGACAGAATTGACCGTTTGGATGAGCAGTTCTTC. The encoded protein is CASSMDRIDRLDEQFF.

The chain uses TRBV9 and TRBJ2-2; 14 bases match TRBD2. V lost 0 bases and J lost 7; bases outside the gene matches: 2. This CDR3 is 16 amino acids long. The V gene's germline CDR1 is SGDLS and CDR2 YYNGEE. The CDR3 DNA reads TGTGCCAGCAGCGTAGTCGGGACTAGCGGGAGCGGGGAGCTGTTTTTT. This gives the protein CASSVVGTSGSGELFF.

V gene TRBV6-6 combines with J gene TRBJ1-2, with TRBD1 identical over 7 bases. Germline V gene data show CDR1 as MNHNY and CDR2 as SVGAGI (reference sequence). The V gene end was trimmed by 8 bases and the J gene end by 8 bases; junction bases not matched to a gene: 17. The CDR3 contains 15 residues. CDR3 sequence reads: CASYYRDSQARGYTF. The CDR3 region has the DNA TGTGCCAGCTATTACCGGGACAGCCAAGCTAGGGGCTACACCTTC.

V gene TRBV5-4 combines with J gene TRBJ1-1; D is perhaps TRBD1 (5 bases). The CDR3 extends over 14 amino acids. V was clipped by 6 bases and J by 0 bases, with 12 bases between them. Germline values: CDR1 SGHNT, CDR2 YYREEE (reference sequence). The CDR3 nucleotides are TGTGCCAGCAACGACAGAGCCATGAACACTGAAGCTTTCTTT. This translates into CASNDRAMNTEAFF.

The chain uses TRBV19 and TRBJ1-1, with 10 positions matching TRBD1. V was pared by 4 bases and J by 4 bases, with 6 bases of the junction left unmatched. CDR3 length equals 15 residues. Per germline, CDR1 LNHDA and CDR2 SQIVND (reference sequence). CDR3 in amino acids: CASSRGDRGVTEAFF. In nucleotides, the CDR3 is TGTGCCAGTAGTAGAGGGGACAGGGGTGTCACTGAAGCTTTCTTT.